This TCR beta chain was found in a study of neoadjuvant anti-PD-1 for oral cavity cancer. This clone was seen a few times. Time point meaning: after neoadjuvant nivolumab, at surgical resection. The V end was cut by 5 bases, the J end by 7 bases, with 17 bases between. CDR1 is SQVTM, CDR2 ANQGSEA, per germline. This CDR3 is 13 amino acids long. The protocol was immunoSEQ multiplex PCR, while the TCRdb copy is restricted to in-frame clones and leaves out a portion. Of approximately 8,800 clones in the sample, under 70% were seen once. The receptor was isolated from a person between 40 and 79 years old with oral cavity squamous cell carcinoma. Sample: PBMCs, taken after nivolumab (anti-PD-1) treatment. The V and J genes are TRBV29-1 and TRBJ1-2, with D perhaps TRBD1 (5 bases). The CDR3: CSVSLDNNRGYTF. As DNA, the CDR3 is TGCAGCGTTTCCTTGGACAACAATCGTGGCTACACCTTC.